The 16 T cell receptor beta chains reported below all come from one sample, sequenced in a study of cytomegalovirus exposure and HLA in healthy donors (TCRdb year 2017). The library was built by means of the immunoSEQ multiplex PCR assay. For the multiplex PCR, a mixture combining 60 forward primers for TCR Vbeta segments and 13 reverse primers for TCR Jbeta segments was used. TCRdb took this table from immuneACCESS and kept in-frame rearrangements with V and J called. Such tables lack part of the clones; where checked against another copy, unresolved V genes explain under half of the gap, and the rest is unexplained. The sample table records around 180,000 clones; around 90% of these occur just once. In total, the top ten clones hold 1.5% to 2% of the sample. The sample taken for sequencing was PBMCs. The receptors stem from a woman under 30 in good health and CMV-seronegative.

The chain combines TRBV7-9 with TRBJ2-7, with a tentative D call TRBD1 (5 bases). There are 14 residues in the CDR3. The germline V gene has CDR1 SEHNR and CDR2 FQNEAQ (reference sequence). The V end was cut by 4 bases, the J end by 7 bases, with 17 bases between. The CDR3 coding sequence is TGTGCCAGCAGCTCCGAAGTGCACAGGCCAGAGCAGTACTTC. Translated: CASSSEVHRPEQYF.

The chain has TRBV30 and TRBJ2-7; D may be TRBD1 (5 bases). Trimming took 2 bases from V and 3 from J, leaving 11 bases between them. This CDR3 spans 13 amino acids. Germline CDR1 reads GTSNPN; CDR2 reads SVGIG (reference sequence). The CDR3 loop reads CAWSHQGIYEQYF. The CDR3 coding sequence is TGTGCCTGGAGTCACCAGGGCATCTACGAGCAGTACTTC.

This clone has a single count. The V call is TRBV12-5, the J call TRBJ2-1, with 12 bases that match TRBD2. There are 12 residues in the CDR3. J lost 12 bases, V lost 5 bases, and 2 bases had no gene match. CDR1 is LGHNT and CDR2 is FRNRAP in the germline V gene. The CDR3 DNA reads as TGTGCTAGTGGTGGGGGACTAGCGGGGCAGTTCTTC. Its translation: CASGGGLAGQFF.

This clone appeared a few times. The chain carries TRBV7-6 and TRBJ2-5, with 8 bases identical to TRBD2. Germline CDR1 is SGHVS and CDR2 is FNYEAQ. The V and J ends lost 5 bases and 3 bases, in that order; junction bases with no gene match: 11. This CDR3 is built from 16 residues. The CDR3 is CASSKGGLAGKETQYF. CDR3 DNA: TGTGCCAGCAGCAAAGGTGGTCTAGCGGGTAAAGAGACCCAGTACTTC.

This chain joins TRBV11-3 and TRBJ1-2; a possible D gene is TRBD1 (5 bases). From germline, CDR1 is SGHNT and CDR2 YENEEA. V was cut by 5 bases and J by 5 bases, with 15 bases left in between. The CDR3 covers 14 residues. The CDR3 loop is CASSTRGVPYGYTF. The CDR3 DNA follows: TGTGCCAGCAGCACCCGGGGGGTCCCATATGGCTACACCTTC.

The sample holds a few counts of this clone. The chain recombines TRBV15 with TRBJ2-5, with D perhaps TRBD2 (7 bases). The V end lost 5 bases, the J end lost 4 bases, and 17 bases lay between the germline ends. The CDR3 runs 15 residues. Germline V CDR1 and CDR2: LNHNV, YYDKDF (reference sequence). The CDR3 DNA reads TGTGCCACCAGCCGTCCTGGGGGGGCATTAGAGACCCAGTACTTC. Residues: CATSRPGGALETQYF.

The chain combines TRBV19 with TRBJ1-1, with a possible D match to TRBD1 (6 bases). Trimming cost V 6 bases and J 4 bases, with 18 bases left between them. Germline CDR1 LNHDA, CDR2 SQIVND (reference sequence). This CDR3 comprises 15 residues. This CDR3 reads CASSRSTSGATEAFF. The CDR3 nucleotides read TGTGCCAGTAGCCGCTCGACCTCAGGGGCCACTGAAGCTTTCTTT.

This chain uses TRBV6-5 with TRBJ2-1, with 9 bases matching TRBD2. Germline V gene sequence: CDR1 MNHEY, CDR2 SVGAGI. The J segment lost 4 bases and the V segment lost 8 bases, leaving 9 bases of the junction unmatched. This CDR3 has 15 residues. The CDR3 loop reads CASRPLAGGYNEQFF. For the CDR3, the DNA is TGTGCCAGCCGCCCTCTGGCGGGGGGGTACAATGAGCAGTTCTTC.

This clone was recorded once. As DNA, the CDR3 is TGTGCCAGCAGCTTAGGTAGCGGGGCCTACGAGCAGTACTTC. This translates into CASSLGSGAYEQYF. The chain links TRBV7-3 to TRBJ2-7; 8 bases agree with TRBD2. The CDR3 spans 14 residues. V was clipped by 2 bases and J by 2 bases; unmatched bases: 2. Germline-derived CDR1 and CDR2 are SGHTA and FQGTGA.

The chain carries TRBV7-2 and TRBJ2-4, with a tentative D call TRBD2 (5 bases). Trimming took 3 bases from V and 0 from J, leaving 6 bases between them. CDR3 length: 14 residues. The germline V gene encodes CDR1 SGHTA and CDR2 FQGNSA. DNA of the CDR3: TGTGCCAGCAGCTTCGGGGTAGCCAAAAACATTCAGTACTTC. Translation: CASSFGVAKNIQYF.

The chain couples TRBV29-1 to TRBJ2-7; D unresolved. Germline V gives CDR1 SQVTM, CDR2 ANQGSEA. The V end was cut by 7 bases, the J end by 5 bases, with 18 bases between. This CDR3 spans 13 amino acids. CDR3 in DNA: TGCAGCGCTAGTGGCTACGGATTCCACGAGCAGTACTTC. It is translated as CSASGYGFHEQYF.

This chain links TRBV15 with TRBJ2-2; D not certain. Germline V lookup: CDR1 LNHNV, CDR2 YYDKDF (reference sequence). CDR3 length: 17 amino acids. The germline V and J ends were trimmed by 1 base and 1 base, with 13 bases remaining between them. The DNA of the CDR3 is TGTGCCACCAGCAGAGTGGGCTCTCAGGAGAACACCGGGGAGCTGTTTTTT. Translated, it gives CATSRVGSQENTGELFF.

V gene TRBV21-1 combines with J gene TRBJ1-6; the table assigns TRBD1, which was not confirmed against the DNA. TRBV21-1 is a documented pseudogene. The CDR3 runs 17 residues. CDR3 protein: CASSKVRAVSYNSPLHF. In DNA, the CDR3 is TGTGCCAGCAGCAAAGTCAGGGCTGTATCCTATAATTCACCCCTCCACTTT.

The V gene is TRBV4-2, the J gene TRBJ2-1, with D possibly matching TRBD2 (6 bases). V lost 0 bases and J lost 0, with 6 bases in between. Germline-derived CDR1 and CDR2 are LGHNA and YNFKEQ. The CDR3 extends over 15 amino acids. This CDR3 is CASSQEEGSYNEQFF. CDR3 in DNA: TGTGCCAGCAGCCAAGAGGAGGGCTCCTACAATGAGCAGTTCTTC.

The chain uses TRBV30 and TRBJ1-1; D possibly corresponds to TRBD1 (5 bases). The V gene's germline CDR1 is GTSNPN and CDR2 SVGIG (reference sequence). The V end lost 8 bases, the J end lost 6 bases, and 16 bases lay between the germline ends. The CDR3 has 12 amino acids. The CDR3 region is CALTIGAPEAFF. The CDR3 DNA reads as TGTGCCCTGACCATAGGGGCACCTGAAGCTTTCTTT.

The chain recombines TRBV5-6 with TRBJ2-5; D is perhaps TRBD1 (6 bases). The CDR3 runs to 16 residues. The V end lost 2 bases, the J end lost 2 bases, and 16 bases lay between the germline ends. Germline V gene data show CDR1 as SGHDT and CDR2 as YYEEEE. CDR3 sequence reads: CASSFSPDSVQETQYF. The CDR3 DNA reads as TGTGCCAGCAGCTTTAGTCCGGACAGTGTTCAAGAGACCCAGTACTTC.